Presented here are 20 T cell receptor beta chains from one specimen sequenced in a study of T cells expressing NK-cell markers. TCRdb reprocessed the 5' RACE reads and keeps a single row for each CDR3 protein, giving no DNA. This sample's clone table lists more than 400,000 distinct CDR3 sequences. The source material was blood T cells: a sorted CD56 or NKG2C T cell subset, CD4+ or CD8+ T cells, or bulk PBMC T cells (not recorded which). The source of these receptors is a woman aged 18 to 75 in good health.

The chain employs TRBV5-1 and TRBJ1-1; the D call of TRBD1 rests on TCRdb alone, since no DNA is present to check it. The CDR3 has 14 residues. Per the germline V gene, CDR1 is SGHRS and CDR2 is YFSETQ. CDR3 sequence reads: CASSKGQGGTEAFF.

The V gene is TRBV5-1, the J gene TRBJ1-1. Germline CDR1 is SGHRS and CDR2 is YFSETQ. CDR3 length: 14 residues. This CDR3 is CASSPRGGHTEAFF.

The chain combines TRBV6-1 with TRBJ1-1; TCRdb selects TRBD1, and the lack of DNA leaves this call unchecked. CDR3 length equals 17 residues. Germline loops: CDR1 MNHNS, CDR2 SASEGT. The CDR3: CASRTLGLAGVNTEAFF.

The rearrangement uses TRBV4-3 and TRBJ1-2; as DNA is missing, the TRBD1 call by TCRdb cannot be tested. Germline CDR1 and CDR2: LGHNA and YSLEER. This CDR3 is built from 13 residues. The CDR3 region is CASSQPPFLGYTF.

The chain employs TRBV7-6 and TRBJ1-6; TCRdb outputs TRBD1, but without DNA this stays unchecked. This CDR3 is built from 16 residues. Per the germline V gene, CDR1 is SGHVS and CDR2 is FNYEAQ. This chain's CDR3 is CASSPQTGPRNSPLHF.

V and J are TRBV7-9 and TRBJ1-5; TCRdb proposes TRBD1, but this gene call is untestable without DNA. This CDR3 comprises 15 residues. The germline CDR1 and CDR2 sequences are SEHNR and FQNEAQ (reference sequence). The CDR3: CASSWGSGTNQPQHF. The full variable domain, in which reference TRBV7-9 and TRBJ1-5 provide the parts outside the CDR3, is DTGVSQNPRHKITKRGQNVTFRCDPISEHNRLYWYRQTLGQGPEFLTYFQNEAQLEKSRLLSDRFSAERPKGSFSTLEIQRTEQGDSAMYLCASSWGSGTNQPQHFGDGTRLSIL.

The chain links TRBV21-1 to TRBJ2-4; TCRdb's D call, TRBD2, is unchecked because there is no DNA. TRBV21-1 is described as a pseudogene. This CDR3 is built from 14 residues. The CDR3 region is CASSKATRKNIQYF.

The chain uses TRBV29-1 and TRBJ2-1; no DNA is available, so the TRBD1 call from TCRdb remains unchecked. The CDR3 length is 13 residues. Germline CDR1 and CDR2: SQVTM and ANQGSEA. The CDR3 spells CSVLPDRGNEQFF.

V and J are TRBV5-1 and TRBJ2-1. The CDR3 spans 14 residues. Germline CDR1 reads SGHRS; CDR2 reads YFSETQ. CDR3 residues: CASSLFPSSNEQFF.

The chain links TRBV20-1 to TRBJ2-5. CDR3 length: 17 amino acids. Germline assignment: CDR1 DFQATT and CDR2 SNEGSKA (reference sequence). The CDR3: CSARQKQLQLAAETQYF.

The chain carries TRBV20-1 and TRBJ1-3. In germline, CDR1 is DFQATT, CDR2 SNEGSKA (reference sequence). This CDR3 is 12 amino acids long. This chain's CDR3 is CSARVMGNTIYF.

The chain combines TRBV4-2 with TRBJ2-7; the D gene TCRdb calls, TRBD1, cannot be checked with no DNA. The V gene's germline CDR1 is LGHNA and CDR2 YNFKEQ. There are 17 residues in the CDR3. CDR3 protein: CASSRTRGVGEAYEQYF.

The genes are TRBV20-1 and TRBJ2-1; TCRdb selects TRBD1, and the lack of DNA leaves this call unchecked. The CDR3 loop spans 16 amino acids. Germline loops: CDR1 DFQATT, CDR2 SNEGSKA (reference sequence). CDR3 protein: CSAEEGTGGDYNEQFF.

CDR3 region: CASSYSWTSGRYEQYF. The J gene is TRBJ2-7, the V gene TRBV6-5; TCRdb names TRBD2, which stays unverified in the absence of DNA. Germline CDR1 is MNHEY and CDR2 is SVGAGI. This CDR3 has 16 residues.

This rearrangement joins TRBV18 to TRBJ2-4; TCRdb gives TRBD1 as the D gene, but with no DNA this cannot be confirmed. Germline values: CDR1 KGHSH, CDR2 LQKENI. The CDR3 is made up of 14 amino acids. CDR3 in amino acids: CASSYPGTENIQYF.

V is TRBV6-1 and J is TRBJ1-4; TCRdb's assignment of TRBD1 cannot be checked, as there is no DNA. CDR3 length: 12 amino acids. The germline V gene has CDR1 MNHNS and CDR2 SASEGT. The CDR3 is CASGTGFEKLFF.

V is TRBV7-8 and J is TRBJ2-1; TCRdb selects TRBD1, and the lack of DNA leaves this call unchecked. Germline V gene sequence: CDR1 SGHVS, CDR2 FQNEAQ. This CDR3 region has 15 residues. The CDR3 sequence: CASSLESGESGEQFF. Together with reference TRBV7-8 and TRBJ2-1, the CDR3 gives the full variable domain: GAGVSQSPRYKVAKRGQDVALRCDPISGHVSLFWYQQALGQGPEFLTYFQNEAQLDKSGLPSDRFFAERPEGSVSTLKIQRTQQEDSAVYLCASSLESGESGEQFFGPGTRLTVL.

The chain couples TRBV4-3 to TRBJ2-3; as DNA is missing, the TRBD2 call by TCRdb cannot be tested. The CDR3 consists of 18 residues. Germline CDR1 is LGHNA and CDR2 is YSLEER. The CDR3: CASSQDGAGGPYVDTQYF.

V usage is TRBV15 and J usage is TRBJ2-3. The CDR3 sequence is 15 residues long. Germline V CDR1 and CDR2: LNHNV, YYDKDF (reference sequence). The chain's CDR3 is CATSRELTNTDTQYF.

V is TRBV10-3 and J is TRBJ1-2; the TCRdb call, TRBD1, lacks DNA for checking. The CDR3 runs to 16 residues. The V gene's germline CDR1 is ENHRY and CDR2 SYGVKD. This CDR3 is CAISDPGTGENYGYTF.